This T cell receptor (beta chain) was retrieved from a study of blood T cell repertoires in COVID-19. Study-wide background: Sites across the United States, Italy and Spain contributed samples from acute and convalescent COVID-19. T cells, B-cell-depleted T cells, or PBMCs provided the cDNA or gDNA that served as material.

V was trimmed by 6 bases and J by 1 base, leaving 11 bases between them. CDR1 MNHEY and CDR2 SMNVEV come from the germline V gene (reference sequence). This CDR3 is 14 amino acids long. The table came from immunoSEQ multiplex PCR; TCRdb's copy has only in-frame clones and leaves some out. The sample holds over 120,000 clones, over 85% seen once. The receptor's source is a human donor in a cohort sampled during active COVID-19. The chain combines TRBV27 with TRBJ2-3; weak D call: TRBD1 (5 bases). Sequencing used peripheral blood. The CDR3 DNA reads as TGTGCCAGCAGGACAGTAGGAGGCACAGATACGCAGTATTTT. It codes for CASRTVGGTDTQYF.